These 13 T cell receptor beta chains originate from one sample sequenced in a study of OX40 agonist ivuxolimab in advanced cancers. Sequencing used immunoSEQ multiplex PCR; TCRdb keeps in-frame clones, though not all of them. Seen here are roughly 68,000 clones, 84% observed once, and the top ten hold about 1.7%. Sequenced material: CD4+ or CD8+ T cells sorted from blood, taken in a trial of the OX40 agonist ivuxolimab. The source of these receptors is an adult with an advanced solid tumor such as melanoma, head and neck, liver or kidney cancer.

This chain links TRBV7-2 with TRBJ1-3; no definite D call. This CDR3 is built from 11 residues. The V and J ends lost 3 bases and 8 bases respectively, with 5 bases between them. CDR1 and CDR2 from the germline V gene are SGHTA and FQGNSA. The DNA for the CDR3 is TGTGCCAGCAGCTTGCGGTACACCATATATTTT. It encodes CASSLRYTIYF. The full variable domain, with the rest looked up from reference TRBV7-2 and TRBJ1-3, is GAGVSQSPSNKVTEKGKDVELRCDPISGHTALYWYRQSLGQGLEFLIYFQGNSAPDKSGLPSDRFSAERTGGSVSTLTIQRTQQEDSAVYLCASSLRYTIYFGEGSWLTVV.

The V and J genes are TRBV19 and TRBJ2-5, with D perhaps matching TRBD2 (5 bases). Trimming shortened V by 5 bases and J by 1 base, and 14 bases separated the two germline ends. Germline values: CDR1 LNHDA, CDR2 SQIVND (reference sequence). The CDR3 covers 15 residues. CDR3 nucleotide sequence: TGTGCCAGTAGTCCCCCCGGGATACGCCAAGAGACCCAGTACTTC. Its protein is CASSPPGIRQETQYF.

This chain connects TRBV7-9 to TRBJ2-1; D gene uncertain. CDR3 length: 14 residues. The V end lost 11 bases, the J end lost 4 bases, and 18 bases lay between the germline ends. Germline V gives CDR1 SEHNR, CDR2 FQNEAQ (reference sequence). The CDR3, as DNA: TGTGCCGGAGCTTTTGGGGTTTTGTACAATGAGCAGTTCTTC. This encodes CAGAFGVLYNEQFF. Full variable domain (outside the CDR3, taken from reference TRBV7-9 and TRBJ2-1): DTGVSQNPRHKITKRGQNVTFRCDPISEHNRLYWYRQTLGQGPEFLTYFQNEAQLEKSRLLSDRFSAERPKGSFSTLEIQRTEQGDSAMYLCAGAFGVLYNEQFFGPGTRLTVL.

The chain uses TRBV10-3 and TRBJ2-7, with 9 positions matching TRBD1. This CDR3 comprises 14 residues. V dropped 11 bases and J dropped 6; count of bases not matched to a gene: 14. CDR1 is ENHRY and CDR2 is SYGVKD in the germline V gene. CDR3 coding DNA: TGTGCCTCTACTGGCTCCGGGACAGGGACCGAGCAGTACTTC. It yields the protein CASTGSGTGTEQYF.

The chain uses TRBV11-2 and TRBJ1-2; D gene unclear. Per germline, CDR1 SGHAT and CDR2 FQNNGV. The CDR3 extends over 15 amino acids. V was clipped by 4 bases and J by 3 bases, with 15 bases between them. CDR3 nucleotide sequence: TGTGCCAGCAGCTCACGAAACGACAAGTACTATGGCTACACCTTC. Amino acids: CASSSRNDKYYGYTF. Supplemented by reference TRBV11-2 and TRBJ1-2, the full variable domain reads EAGVAQSPRYKIIEKRQSVAFWCNPISGHATLYWYQQILGQGPKLLIQFQNNGVVDDSQLPKDRFSAERLKGVDSTLKIQPAKLEDSAVYLCASSSRNDKYYGYTFGSGTRLTVV.

The genes are TRBV5-6 and TRBJ2-5; 8 nucleotides line up with TRBD1. Trimming cost V 4 bases and J 2 bases; bases outside gene matches: 7. The CDR3 runs to 15 residues. Germline V lookup: CDR1 SGHDT, CDR2 YYEEEE. DNA for the CDR3: TGTGCCAGCAGCCCTGGACAGGGTAGGCAAGAGACCCAGTACTTC. It is translated as CASSPGQGRQETQYF.

This sequence joins TRBV7-2 and TRBJ2-5, with 7 bases matching TRBD2. The CDR3 has 14 residues. V trimming: 4 bases; J trimming: 7 bases; junction bases outside the gene matches: 9. The V gene's germline CDR1 is SGHTA and CDR2 FQGNSA. CDR3 protein: CASSSSGAGVTQYF. The CDR3 bases are TGTGCCAGCAGCTCGAGCGGGGCCGGGGTGACCCAGTACTTC.

The chain combines TRBV5-1 with TRBJ2-7, with D perhaps matching TRBD1 (6 bases). Trimming left V 4 bases short and J 2 bases short, with 13 bases between. CDR1 and CDR2 from the germline V gene are SGHRS and YFSETQ. This CDR3 has 14 residues. The CDR3 DNA follows: TGCGCCAGCAGCCTCCTACAGGGACCCTACGAGCAGTACTTC. Its translation: CASSLLQGPYEQYF.

The chain links TRBV27 to TRBJ2-7, with 10 positions matching TRBD1. The CDR3 totals 15 residues. V was clipped by 7 bases and J by 6 bases; unmatched bases: 12. The germline V gene encodes CDR1 MNHEY and CDR2 SMNVEV (reference sequence). The CDR3 DNA reads as TGTGCCAGCAAAAAGAACCGGGACAGGGGCGGCGAGCAGTACTTC. Translation: CASKKNRDRGGEQYF.

Here the CDR3 reads CASSLTGQTNEKLFF. CDR3 sequence (DNA): TGTGCCAGCAGCTTGACAGGGCAGACTAATGAAAAACTGTTTTTT. The chain couples TRBV7-2 to TRBJ1-4, with TRBD1 matching 7 bases. Germline V gene data show CDR1 as SGHTA and CDR2 as FQGNSA. V gave up 3 bases and J gave up 2 bases; unmatched junction bases: 3. The CDR3 loop spans 15 amino acids.

The V and J genes are TRBV7-6 and TRBJ2-5, with a tentative D call TRBD1 (6 bases). Germline V gene data show CDR1 as SGHVS and CDR2 as FNYEAQ. This CDR3 contains 13 residues. V was cut by 4 bases and J by 2 bases, with 8 bases left in between. CDR3 residues: CASSYTGQETQYF. CDR3 in DNA: TGTGCCAGCAGCTACACAGGGCAAGAGACCCAGTACTTC.

This clone was counted once. The chain carries TRBV5-1 and TRBJ2-5; maybe TRBD2 (6 bases). The DNA end lines up better with TRBJ2-7; the J call may be wrong. The CDR3 consists of 15 residues. The V gene's germline CDR1 is SGHRS and CDR2 YFSETQ. In DNA, the CDR3 is TGCGCCAGCAGCAGAACCCAAGGGAGGTCCTACGAGCAGTACTTC. Its translation is CASSRTQGRSYEQYF.

The rearrangement uses TRBV5-1 and TRBJ1-2; D is ambiguous. The CDR3 is 13 residues long. V was clipped by 5 bases and J by 2 bases, with 10 bases between them. Germline assignment: CDR1 SGHRS and CDR2 YFSETQ. This CDR3 is CASSPRANYGYTF. As DNA, the CDR3 is TGCGCCAGCAGTCCACGGGCGAACTATGGCTACACCTTC.